This TCR beta chain was captured by sequencing in a study of cytomegalovirus exposure and HLA in healthy donors. Across the study: Of about 390 genotyped donors, 81% grouped in the Caucasian-associated ancestry cluster. Study-wide points: Cytomegalovirus status was reportedly diagnosed by the classifier with high sensitivity and specificity. A later analysis linked a missense DCLRE1C variant to TCR beta V- and J-gene trimming.

Trimming took off 4 bases at V and 4 bases at J, with 16 bases between the two ends. The germline gives CDR1 KGHSH, CDR2 LQKENI. The length of the CDR3 is 15 residues. Both 60 Vbeta primers and 13 Jbeta primers went into the PCR. Sequencing used immunoSEQ multiplex PCR; TCRdb keeps in-frame clones, though not all of them. The data contain approximately 120,000 clones, about 81% of them singletons. A word on this clone: Its antigen remains unidentified.

This receptor was obtained from a woman aged 25 to 45 in good health and CMV-seronegative. The V and J genes are TRBV18 and TRBJ2-5; tentative D call: TRBD1 (5 bases). Sequenced input: PBMCs. CDR3 in amino acids: CASSLEGVVRETQYF. The CDR3 nucleotides read TGTGCCAGCTCACTGGAAGGGGTGGTGAGAGAGACCCAGTACTTC. Looking up the rest from reference TRBV18 and TRBJ2-5 gives the full variable domain: NAGVMQNPRHLVRRRGQEARLRCSPMKGHSHVYWYRQLPEEGLKFMVYLQKENIIDESGMPKERFSAEFPKEGPSILRIQQVVRGDSAAYFCASSLEGVVRETQYFGPGTRLLVL.